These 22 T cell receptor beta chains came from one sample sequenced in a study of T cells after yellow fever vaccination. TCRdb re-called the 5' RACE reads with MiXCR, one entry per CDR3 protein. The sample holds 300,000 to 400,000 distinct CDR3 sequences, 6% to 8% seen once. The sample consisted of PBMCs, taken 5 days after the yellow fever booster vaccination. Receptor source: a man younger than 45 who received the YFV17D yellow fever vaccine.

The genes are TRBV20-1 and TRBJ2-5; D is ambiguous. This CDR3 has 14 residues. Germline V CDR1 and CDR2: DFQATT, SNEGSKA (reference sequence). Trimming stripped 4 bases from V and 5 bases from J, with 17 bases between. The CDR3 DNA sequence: TGCAGTGCTACCAGTCCCATCCTGAGGGAGACCCAGTACTTC. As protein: CSATSPILRETQYF.

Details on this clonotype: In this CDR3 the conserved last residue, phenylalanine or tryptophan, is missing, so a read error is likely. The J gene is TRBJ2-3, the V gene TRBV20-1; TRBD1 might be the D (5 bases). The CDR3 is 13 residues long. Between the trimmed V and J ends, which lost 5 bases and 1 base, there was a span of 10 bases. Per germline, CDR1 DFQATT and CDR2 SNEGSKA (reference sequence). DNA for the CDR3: TGCAGTGCTCTGGTAGGGGGCACAGATACGCAGTATTGT. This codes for CSALVGGTDTQYC.

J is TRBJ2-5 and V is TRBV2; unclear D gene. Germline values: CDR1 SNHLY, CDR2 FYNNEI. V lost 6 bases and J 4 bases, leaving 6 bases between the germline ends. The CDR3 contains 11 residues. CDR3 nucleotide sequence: TGTGCCAGCAGGACCCGAGAGACCCAGTACTTC. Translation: CASRTRETQYF.

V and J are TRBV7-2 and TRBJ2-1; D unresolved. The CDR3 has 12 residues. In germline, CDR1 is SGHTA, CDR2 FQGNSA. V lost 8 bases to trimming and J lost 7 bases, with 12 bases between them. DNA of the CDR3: TGTGCCAGCTGGATGGGGTGGAATGAGCAGTTCTTC. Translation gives CASWMGWNEQFF.

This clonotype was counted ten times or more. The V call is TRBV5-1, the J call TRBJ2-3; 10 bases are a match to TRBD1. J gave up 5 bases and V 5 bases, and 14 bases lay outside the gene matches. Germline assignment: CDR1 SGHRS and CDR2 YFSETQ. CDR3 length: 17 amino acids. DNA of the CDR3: TGCGCCAGCAGGTTGAACGGGGACAGGGGATACCGAGATACGCAGTATTTT. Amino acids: CASRLNGDRGYRDTQYF.

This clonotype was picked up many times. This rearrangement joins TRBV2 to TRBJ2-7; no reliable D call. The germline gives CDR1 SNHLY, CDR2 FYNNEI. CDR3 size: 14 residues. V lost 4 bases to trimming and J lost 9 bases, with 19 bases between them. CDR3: CASSVSPFASGQYF. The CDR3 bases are TGTGCCAGCAGTGTGAGCCCTTTTGCCTCGGGGCAGTACTTC.

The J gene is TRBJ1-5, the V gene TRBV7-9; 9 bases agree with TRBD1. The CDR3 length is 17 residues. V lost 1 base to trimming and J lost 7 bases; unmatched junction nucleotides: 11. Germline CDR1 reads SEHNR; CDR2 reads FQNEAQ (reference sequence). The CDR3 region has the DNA TGTGCCAGCAGCTTAGGAGTAGGGGACAGGGTACGGCAGCCCCAGCATTTT. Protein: CASSLGVGDRVRQPQHF. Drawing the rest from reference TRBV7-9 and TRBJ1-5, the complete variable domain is DTGVSQNPRHKITKRGQNVTFRCDPISEHNRLYWYRQTLGQGPEFLTYFQNEAQLEKSRLLSDRFSAERPKGSFSTLEIQRTEQGDSAMYLCASSLGVGDRVRQPQHFGDGTRLSIL.

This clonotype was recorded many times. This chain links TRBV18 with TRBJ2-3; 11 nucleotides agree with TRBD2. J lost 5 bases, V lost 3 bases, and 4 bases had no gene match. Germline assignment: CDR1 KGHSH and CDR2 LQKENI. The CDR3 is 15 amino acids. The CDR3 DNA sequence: TGTGCCAGCTCACCCGGGACTAGCGGACGAGATACGCAGTATTTT. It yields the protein CASSPGTSGRDTQYF.

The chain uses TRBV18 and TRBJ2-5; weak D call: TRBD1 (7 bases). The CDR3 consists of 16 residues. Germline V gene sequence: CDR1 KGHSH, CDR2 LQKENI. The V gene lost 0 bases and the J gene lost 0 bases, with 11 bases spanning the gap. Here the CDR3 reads CASSPPRGTDQETQYF. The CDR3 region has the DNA TGTGCCAGCTCACCACCCCGCGGGACAGACCAAGAGACCCAGTACTTC.

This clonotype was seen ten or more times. The CDR3 is CASSPVGGPDTQYF. The CDR3 nucleotides are TGCGCCAGCAGCCCCGTCGGGGGTCCAGATACGCAGTATTTT. V gene TRBV5-1 combines with J gene TRBJ2-3; D is possibly TRBD2 (6 bases). Germline assignment: CDR1 SGHRS and CDR2 YFSETQ. Trimming stripped 4 bases from V and 4 bases from J, with 13 bases between. This CDR3 is 14 amino acids long. The variable domain in full, with the rest retrieved from reference TRBV5-1 and TRBJ2-3, is KAGVTQTPRYLIKTRGQQVTLSCSPISGHRSVSWYQQTPGQGLQFLFEYFSETQRNKGNFPGRFSGRQFSNSRSEMNVSTLELGDSALYLCASSPVGGPDTQYFGPGTRLTVL.

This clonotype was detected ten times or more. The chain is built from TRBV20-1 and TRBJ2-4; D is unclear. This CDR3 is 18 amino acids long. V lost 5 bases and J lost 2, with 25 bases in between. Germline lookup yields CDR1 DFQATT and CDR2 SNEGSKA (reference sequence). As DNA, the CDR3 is TGCAGTGCTGGACCCTATGGTCAGACCTCTTTCCCCAAAAACATTCAGTACTTC. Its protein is CSAGPYGQTSFPKNIQYF.

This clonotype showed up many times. This CDR3 reads CSATPPRKTSGREETQYF. CDR3 nucleotide sequence: TGCAGTGCTACACCACCCAGGAAGACTAGCGGGAGAGAAGAGACCCAGTACTTC. The rearrangement links TRBV20-1 to TRBJ2-5; TRBD2 matches 12 bases. The CDR3 is made up of 18 amino acids. Germline lookup yields CDR1 DFQATT and CDR2 SNEGSKA (reference sequence). After removal of 4 bases from V and 3 bases from J, the junction contained 15 bases not matched to a gene.

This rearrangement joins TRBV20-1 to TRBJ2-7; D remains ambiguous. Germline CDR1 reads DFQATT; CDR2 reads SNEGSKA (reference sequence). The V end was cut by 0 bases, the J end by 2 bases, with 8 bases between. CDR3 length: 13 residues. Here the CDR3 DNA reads TGCAGTGCTAGAGATGTACGAGCCTACGAGCAGTACTTC. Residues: CSARDVRAYEQYF.

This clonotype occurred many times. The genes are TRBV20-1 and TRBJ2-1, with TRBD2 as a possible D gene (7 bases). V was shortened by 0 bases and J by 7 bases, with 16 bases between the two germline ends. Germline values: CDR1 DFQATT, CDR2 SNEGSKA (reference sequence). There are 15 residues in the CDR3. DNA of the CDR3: TGCAGTGCTAGAGATCTCGGGGGAGGGGGGAATGAGCAGTTCTTC. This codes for CSARDLGGGGNEQFF.

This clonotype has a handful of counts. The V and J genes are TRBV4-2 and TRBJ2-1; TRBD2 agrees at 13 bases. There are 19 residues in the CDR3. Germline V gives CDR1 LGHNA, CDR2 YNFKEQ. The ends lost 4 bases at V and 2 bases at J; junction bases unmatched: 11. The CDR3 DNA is TGTGCCAGCAGCCCCGTGGGACTAGCGGGGCCTTGGACCTACAATGAGCAGTTCTTC. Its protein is CASSPVGLAGPWTYNEQFF.

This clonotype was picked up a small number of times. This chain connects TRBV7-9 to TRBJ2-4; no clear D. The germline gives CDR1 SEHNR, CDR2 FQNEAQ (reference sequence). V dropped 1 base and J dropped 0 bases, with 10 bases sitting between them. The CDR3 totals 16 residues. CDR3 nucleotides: TGTGCCAGCAGCTTAGGTGGTATTCTAGCCAAAAACATTCAGTACTTC. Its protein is CASSLGGILAKNIQYF.

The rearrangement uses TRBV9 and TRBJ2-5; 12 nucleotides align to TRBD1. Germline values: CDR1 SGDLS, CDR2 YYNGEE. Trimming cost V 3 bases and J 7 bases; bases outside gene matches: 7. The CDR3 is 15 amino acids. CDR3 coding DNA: TGTGCCAGCAGCGCCGGGACAGGGGGCCAGGTGACCCAGTACTTC. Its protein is CASSAGTGGQVTQYF.

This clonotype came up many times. CDR3 sequence reads: CASSRTSGQETQYF. CDR3 bases: TGTGCCAGCAGCCGGACTAGCGGCCAAGAGACCCAGTACTTC. J is TRBJ2-5 and V is TRBV7-2, with 10 bases that match TRBD2. Looked up from germline, CDR1 is SGHTA and CDR2 is FQGNSA. There are 14 residues in the CDR3. V shed 5 bases, J shed 1 base, and the junction held 1 base outside the gene matches. The whole variable domain, filled in from reference TRBV7-2 and TRBJ2-5, reads GAGVSQSPSNKVTEKGKDVELRCDPISGHTALYWYRQSLGQGLEFLIYFQGNSAPDKSGLPSDRFSAERTGGSVSTLTIQRTQQEDSAVYLCASSRTSGQETQYFGPGTRLLVL.

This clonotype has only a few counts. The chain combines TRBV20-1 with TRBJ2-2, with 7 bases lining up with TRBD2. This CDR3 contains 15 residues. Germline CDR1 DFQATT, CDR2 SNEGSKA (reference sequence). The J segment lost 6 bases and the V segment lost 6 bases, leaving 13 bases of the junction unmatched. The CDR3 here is CSATLATHYAGELFF. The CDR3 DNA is TGCAGTGCAACACTAGCGACCCATTACGCCGGGGAGCTGTTTTTT.

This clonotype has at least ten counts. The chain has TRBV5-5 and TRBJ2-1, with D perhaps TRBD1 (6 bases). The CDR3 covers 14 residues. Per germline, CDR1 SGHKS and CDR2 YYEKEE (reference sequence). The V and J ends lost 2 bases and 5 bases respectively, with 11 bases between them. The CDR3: CASSFGQPNNEQFF. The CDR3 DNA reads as TGTGCCAGCAGCTTCGGACAGCCTAACAATGAGCAGTTCTTC.

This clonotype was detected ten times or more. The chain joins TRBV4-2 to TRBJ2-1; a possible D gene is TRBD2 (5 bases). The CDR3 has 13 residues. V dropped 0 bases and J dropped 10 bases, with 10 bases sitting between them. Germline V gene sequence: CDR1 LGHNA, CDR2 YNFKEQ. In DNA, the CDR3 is TGTGCCAGCAGCCAAGAGAGGGTCGGGGAGCAGTTCTTC. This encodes CASSQERVGEQFF.

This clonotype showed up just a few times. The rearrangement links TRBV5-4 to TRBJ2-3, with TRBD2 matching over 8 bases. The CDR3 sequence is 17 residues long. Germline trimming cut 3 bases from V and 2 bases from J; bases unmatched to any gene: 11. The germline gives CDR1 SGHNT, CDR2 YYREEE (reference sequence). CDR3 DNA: TGTGCCAGCAGCTCACAGCGGGAGCAGCGAAACACAGATACGCAGTATTTT. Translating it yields CASSSQREQRNTDTQYF.